This TCR beta chain is drawn from a study of T cells in women clearing cervical HPV infection. On the study more broadly: Cases: HPV16-related CIN3 or worse on histology, a couple of invasive cancers. With HLA typing for only a few women, HLA confounding remains possible. The study's findings and limits: T-cell numbers per sample were unknown and may explain richness differences. CIN3+ cases had significantly higher TCR richness than controls; evenness did not differ.

On this clone itself: Antigen: not known. Coverage ceases 3 residues before the CDR3 finishes, and the germline J gene fills in the end.

Clones were sequenced by immunoSEQ multiplex PCR, and TCRdb holds only the in-frame ones, with some missing. This table lists 12,000 or so clones. The ends lost 6 bases at V and 0 bases at J; junction bases unmatched: 2. CDR1 and CDR2 from the germline V gene are GTSNPN and SVGIG (reference sequence). CDR3 length equals 13 residues. Sequences were obtained from blood buffy coat. The rearrangement uses TRBV30 and TRBJ2-3, with 8 bases identical to TRBD2. This sequence was found in a woman between 18 and 69 years old with a cervical HPV16 infection that either progressed to CIN3+ or cleared (not recorded which). CDR3 sequence: CACKRGSTDTQYF. The CDR3 bases that were read are TGTGCCTGTAAGCGGGGGAGCACAGATACG. The full variable domain, rest sourced from reference TRBV30 and TRBJ2-3, is SQTIHQWPATLVQPVGSPLSLECTVEGTSNPNLYWYRQAAGRGLQLLFYSVGIGQISSEVPQNLSASRPQDRQFILSSKKLLLSDSGFYLCACKRGSTDTQYFGPGTRLTVL.